This TCR beta chain was retrieved from a study of T cells in Graves' hyperthyroidism and ophthalmopathy. As concerns this clonotype: Its antigen is currently unknown. At one of its ends the junction is not consistent with the germline gene, which may arise from a read error.

Study-level findings and limits: Ophthalmopathy was predicted by the model a median of about six months ahead of onset.

RNA transcripts yielded amplified TCR beta CDR3 regions. HTBI primers were employed in a first-round RT-PCR of the TCR CDR3. TCRdb redid the calling of the multiplex PCR reads with MiXCR, one entry per CDR3 protein. In the table there are about 420,000 distinct CDR3 sequences, roughly 13% of which are singletons. CDR3 length: 17 amino acids. The germline V gene has CDR1 LNHNV and CDR2 YYDKDF (reference sequence). This receptor was obtained from a woman between 18 and 30 years old with Graves' hyperthyroidism. This chain links TRBV15 with TRBJ2-5; 9 bases fit TRBD2. The sample was blood. CDR3 sequence (DNA): TGTGCCATCAGCAGAGATATAGTCCTAGCGGGATGGGAGACCCAGTACTTC. Amino acid sequence: CAISRDIVLAGWETQYF.